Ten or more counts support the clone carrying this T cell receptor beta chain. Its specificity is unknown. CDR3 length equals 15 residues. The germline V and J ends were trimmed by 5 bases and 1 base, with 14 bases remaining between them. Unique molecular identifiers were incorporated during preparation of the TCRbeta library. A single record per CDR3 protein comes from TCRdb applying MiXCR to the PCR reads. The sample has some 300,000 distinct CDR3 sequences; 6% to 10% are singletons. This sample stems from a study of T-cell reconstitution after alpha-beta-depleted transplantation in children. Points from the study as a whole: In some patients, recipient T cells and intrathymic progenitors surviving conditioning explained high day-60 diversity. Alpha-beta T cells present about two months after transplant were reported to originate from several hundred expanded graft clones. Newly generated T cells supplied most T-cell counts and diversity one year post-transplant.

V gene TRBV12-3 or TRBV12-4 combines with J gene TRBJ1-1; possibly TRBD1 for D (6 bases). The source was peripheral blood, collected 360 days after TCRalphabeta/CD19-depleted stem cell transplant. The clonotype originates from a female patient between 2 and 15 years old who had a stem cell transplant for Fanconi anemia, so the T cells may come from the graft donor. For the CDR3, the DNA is TGTGCCAGCAGTGAGGGGGATTTCCGGAACACTGAAGCTTTCTTT. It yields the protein CASSEGDFRNTEAFF.